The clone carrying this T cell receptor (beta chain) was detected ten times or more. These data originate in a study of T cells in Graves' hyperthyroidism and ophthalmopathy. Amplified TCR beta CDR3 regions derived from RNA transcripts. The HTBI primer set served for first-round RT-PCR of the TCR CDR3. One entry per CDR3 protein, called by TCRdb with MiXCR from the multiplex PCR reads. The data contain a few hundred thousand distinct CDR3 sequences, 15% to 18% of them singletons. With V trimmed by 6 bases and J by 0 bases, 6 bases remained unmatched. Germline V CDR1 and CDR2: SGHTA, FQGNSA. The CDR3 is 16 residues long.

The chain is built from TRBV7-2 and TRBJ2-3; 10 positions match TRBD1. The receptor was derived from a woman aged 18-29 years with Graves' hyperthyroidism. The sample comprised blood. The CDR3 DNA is TGTGCCAGCAGTCCGGGACAGGGGATAAGCACAGATACGCAGTATTTT. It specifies CASSPGQGISTDTQYF.